The clone carrying this T cell receptor beta chain was observed at least ten times. The CDR3 has 17 residues. Unmatched junction bases numbered 6, after V lost 5 bases and J lost 4 bases. CDR1 is SEHNR, CDR2 FQNEAQ, per germline (reference sequence). Template was genomic DNA; TCR beta CDR3 amplified in two multiplex PCR rounds. The first round of PCR was done with primers that matched each TRBV and TRBJ gene. TCRdb passed the multiplex PCR reads through MiXCR, listing each CDR3 protein once. The profile shows just under 20,000 distinct CDR3 sequences, around 26% of them singletons. The data stem from a study of prognosis after radiotherapy for stage I lung cancer.

The sample in question was PBMCs, obtained before or after stereotactic body radiation therapy (not recorded which). The chain employs TRBV7-9 and TRBJ2-1; 15 positions agree with TRBD2. The receptor was derived from a donor aged 50 or older with non-small cell lung cancer. This CDR3 reads CASSGTSGRSGYNEQFF. Here the CDR3 DNA reads TGTGCCAGCAGCGGGACTAGCGGGAGGTCTGGATACAATGAGCAGTTCTTC. Looking up the rest from reference TRBV7-9 and TRBJ2-1 gives the full variable domain: DTGVSQNPRHKITKRGQNVTFRCDPISEHNRLYWYRQTLGQGPEFLTYFQNEAQLEKSRLLSDRFSAERPKGSFSTLEIQRTEQGDSAMYLCASSGTSGRSGYNEQFFGPGTRLTVL.